This is a list of T cell receptor beta chains from one sample in a study of identical twins. TCRdb itself ran the 5' RACE reads through MiXCR, one entry per CDR3 protein. The sample includes hundreds of thousands of distinct CDR3 sequences, around 12% of them seen just once. This sample was also put to use in a study of yellow fever vaccine responses in identical twins.

Input material: CD8+ T cells sorted from blood. The receptors were gathered from a young woman in good health. CDR3s include the opening cysteine and the closing phenylalanine or tryptophan. The order of the fields is J gene, clone size, V gene, D gene, CDR3 protein, CDR3 DNA. D genes are given only for firm matches. The size field is filled for only some rows; it gives once, few, many or a size class.

TRBJ2-1,.,TRBV7-8,.,CASSPHLPSADEQFF,TGTGCCAGCAGCCCTCACCTCCCATCAGCCGATGAGCAGTTCTTC
TRBJ2-5,few,TRBV7-9,.,CASSLAGSETQYF,TGTGCCAGCAGCTTAGCGGGGAGTGAGACCCAGTACTTC
TRBJ2-7,.,TRBV7-9,.,CASSHVWDRYEQYF,TGTGCCAGCAGCCACGTGTGGGATCGCTACGAGCAGTACTTC
TRBJ2-5,few,TRBV7-9,.,CASSLVGSSRETQYF,TGTGCCAGCAGCTTAGTCGGGTCTAGCAGGGAGACCCAGTACTTC
TRBJ2-3,few,TRBV4-1,TRBD2,CASSQDFSGGTDTQYF,TGCGCCAGCAGCCAAGATTTTAGCGGGGGCACAGATACGCAGTATTTT
TRBJ2-2,few,TRBV5-1,TRBD2,CASSPGLAGGSPNTGELFF,TGCGCCAGCAGCCCCGGACTAGCGGGAGGGTCCCCGAACACCGGGGAGCTGTTTTTT
TRBJ2-1,few,TRBV4-1,.,CASSRGVSNEQFF,TGCGCCAGCAGCCGGGGGGTTAGCAATGAGCAGTTCTTC
TRBJ1-5,many,TRBV12-3/TRBV12-4,.,CASTSGAQPQHF,TGTGCCAGCACCTCCGGGGCTCAGCCCCAGCATTTT
TRBJ2-3,many,TRBV7-9,.,CASSSVVWTDTQYF,TGTGCCAGCAGTTCCGTTGTCTGGACAGATACGCAGTATTTT
TRBJ1-6,.,TRBV6-4,.,CASSDSSVGSPLHF,TGTGCCAGCAGTGACTCCTCAGTTGGTTCACCCCTCCACTTT
TRBJ2-1,few,TRBV5-1,.,CASSGTEAGTEQFF,TGCGCCAGCAGCGGGACGGAGGCGGGGACTGAGCAGTTCTTC